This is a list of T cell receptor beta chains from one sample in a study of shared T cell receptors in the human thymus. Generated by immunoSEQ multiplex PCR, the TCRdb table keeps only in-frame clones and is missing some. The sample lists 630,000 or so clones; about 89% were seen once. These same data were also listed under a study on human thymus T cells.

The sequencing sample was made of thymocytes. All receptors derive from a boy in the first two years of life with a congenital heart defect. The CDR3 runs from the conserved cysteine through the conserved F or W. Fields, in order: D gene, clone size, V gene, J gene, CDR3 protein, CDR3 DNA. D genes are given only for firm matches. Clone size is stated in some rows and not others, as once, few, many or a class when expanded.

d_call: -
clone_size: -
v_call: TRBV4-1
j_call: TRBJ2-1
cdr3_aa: CASSQDLVYNEQFF
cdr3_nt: TGCGCCAGCAGCCAAGATCTAGTTTACAATGAGCAGTTCTTC

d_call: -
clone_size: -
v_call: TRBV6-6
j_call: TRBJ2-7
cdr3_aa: CASSTGREQYF
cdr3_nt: TGTGCCAGCAGCACAGGGCGCGAGCAGTACTTC

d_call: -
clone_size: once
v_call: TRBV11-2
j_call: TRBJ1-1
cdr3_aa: CASSFGRGDTEAFF
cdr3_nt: TGTGCCAGCAGCTTTGGGAGGGGGGACACTGAAGCTTTCTTT

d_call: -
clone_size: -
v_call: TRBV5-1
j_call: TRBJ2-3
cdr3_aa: CASSPRTVSTDTQYF
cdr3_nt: TGCGCCAGCAGCCCCCGGACAGTCAGCACAGATACGCAGTATTTT

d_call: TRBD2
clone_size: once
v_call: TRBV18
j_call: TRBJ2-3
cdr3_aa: CASSPPGLAGAKRVTDTQYF
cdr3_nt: TGTGCCAGCTCACCACCGGGCCTAGCGGGGGCCAAGCGAGTCACAGATACGCAGTATTTT

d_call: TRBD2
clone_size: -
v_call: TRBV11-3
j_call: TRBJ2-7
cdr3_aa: CASSFSTSSGAYEQYF
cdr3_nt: TGTGCCAGCAGCTTCTCTACCTCTAGCGGGGCCTACGAGCAGTACTTC

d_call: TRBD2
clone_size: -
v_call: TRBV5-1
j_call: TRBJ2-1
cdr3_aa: CASSSPVGLADNEQFF
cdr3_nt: TGCGCCAGCAGCTCCCCGGTGGGACTAGCGGACAATGAGCAGTTCTTC

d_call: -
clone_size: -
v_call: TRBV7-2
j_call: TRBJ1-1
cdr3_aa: CASSLGGGVTEAFF
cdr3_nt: TGTGCCAGCAGCCTGGGTGGAGGAGTCACTGAAGCTTTCTTT

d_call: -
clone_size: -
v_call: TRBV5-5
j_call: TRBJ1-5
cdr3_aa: CASSRVSNQPQHF
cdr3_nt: TGTGCCAGCAGCCGAGTTAGCAATCAGCCCCAGCATTTT

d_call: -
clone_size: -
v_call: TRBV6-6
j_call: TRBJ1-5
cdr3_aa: CASGFQDQPQHF
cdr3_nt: TGTGCCAGCGGATTCCAGGATCAGCCCCAGCATTTT

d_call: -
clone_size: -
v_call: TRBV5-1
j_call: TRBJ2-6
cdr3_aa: CASSPKGVWHSGANVLTF
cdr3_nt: TGCGCCAGCAGCCCTAAGGGGGTTTGGCATTCTGGGGCCAACGTCCTGACTTTC

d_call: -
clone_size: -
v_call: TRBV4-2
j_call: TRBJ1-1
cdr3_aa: CASSQRATENTEAFF
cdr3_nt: TGTGCCAGCAGCCAACGAGCGACAGAGAACACTGAAGCTTTCTTT

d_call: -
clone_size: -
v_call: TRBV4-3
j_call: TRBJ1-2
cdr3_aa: CASSQEGQHNPGNYGYTF
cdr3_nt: TGCGCCAGCAGCCAAGAGGGTCAGCACAACCCGGGGAACTATGGCTACACCTTC

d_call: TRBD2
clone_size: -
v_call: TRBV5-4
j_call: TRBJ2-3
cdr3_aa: CASSPGLAQSTDTQYF
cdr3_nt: TGTGCCAGCAGCCCAGGACTAGCGCAGAGCACAGATACGCAGTATTTT

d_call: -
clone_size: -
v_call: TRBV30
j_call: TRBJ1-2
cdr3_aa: CAWSVGPGIYGYTF
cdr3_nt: TGTGCCTGGAGTGTAGGCCCAGGAATCTATGGCTACACCTTC

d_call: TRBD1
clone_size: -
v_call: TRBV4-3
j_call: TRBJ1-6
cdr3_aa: CASSHWGPGQGLNSPLHF
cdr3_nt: TGCGCCAGCAGCCACTGGGGCCCGGGACAGGGTTTGAATTCACCCCTCCACTTT

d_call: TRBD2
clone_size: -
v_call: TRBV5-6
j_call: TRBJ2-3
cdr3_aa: CASSTPGYLGTRNYTQYF
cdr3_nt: TGTGCCAGCAGCACCCCTGGCTATCTCGGGACTAGAAACTATACGCAGTATTTT

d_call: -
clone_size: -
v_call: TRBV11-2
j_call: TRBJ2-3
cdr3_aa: CASSPREATDTQYF
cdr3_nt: TGTGCCAGCAGCCCCCGGGAAGCGACAGATACGCAGTATTTT

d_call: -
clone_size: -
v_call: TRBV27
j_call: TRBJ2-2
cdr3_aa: CASRIANTGELFF
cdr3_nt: TGTGCCAGCAGGATAGCGAACACCGGGGAGCTGTTTTTT

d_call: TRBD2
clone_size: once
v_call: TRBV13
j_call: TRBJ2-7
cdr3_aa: CASSLGPSGGLGEQYF
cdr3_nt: TGTGCCAGCAGCTTAGGCCCTAGCGGGGGGCTCGGAGAGCAGTACTTC

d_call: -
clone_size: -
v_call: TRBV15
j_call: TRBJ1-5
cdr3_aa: CATSRDRGDSGQPQHF
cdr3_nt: TGTGCCACCAGCAGAGATCGAGGGGACTCGGGGCAGCCCCAGCATTTT

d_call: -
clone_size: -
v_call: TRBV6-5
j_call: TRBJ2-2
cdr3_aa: CASTHGPHTGELFF
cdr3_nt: TGTGCCAGCACCCATGGCCCCCACACCGGGGAGCTGTTTTTT

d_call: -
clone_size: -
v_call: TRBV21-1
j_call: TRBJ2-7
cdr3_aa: CASSSSLYEQYF
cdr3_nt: TGTGCCAGCAGCTCCTCCCTCTACGAGCAGTACTTC

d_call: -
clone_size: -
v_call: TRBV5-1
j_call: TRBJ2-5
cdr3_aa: CASSLQRLALETQYF
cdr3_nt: TGCGCCAGCAGCTTGCAGCGGCTAGCGTTGGAGACCCAGTACTTC

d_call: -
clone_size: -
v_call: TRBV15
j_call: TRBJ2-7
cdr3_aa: CATSRDGLAGYEQYF
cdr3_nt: TGTGCCACCAGCAGAGATGGGCTAGCCGGGTACGAGCAGTACTTC

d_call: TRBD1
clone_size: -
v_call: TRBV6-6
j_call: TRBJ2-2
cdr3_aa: CASSLPGTGAGGELFF
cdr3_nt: TGTGCCAGCAGTCTTCCTGGGACAGGGGCGGGCGGGGAGCTGTTTTTT

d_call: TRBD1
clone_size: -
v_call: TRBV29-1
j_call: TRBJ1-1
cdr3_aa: CSVRDSKTKAFF
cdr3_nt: TGCAGCGTCCGGGACAGTAAGACCAAGGCTTTCTTT

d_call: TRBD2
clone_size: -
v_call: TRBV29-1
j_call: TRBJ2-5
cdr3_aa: CSVLERLAVQTQYF
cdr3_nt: TGCAGCGTTTTAGAAAGGCTAGCGGTACAGACCCAGTACTTC

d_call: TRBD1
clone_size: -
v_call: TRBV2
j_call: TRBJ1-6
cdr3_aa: CASSPGQGMNSPLHF
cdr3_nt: TGTGCCAGCAGTCCGGGACAGGGAATGAATTCACCCCTCCACTTT

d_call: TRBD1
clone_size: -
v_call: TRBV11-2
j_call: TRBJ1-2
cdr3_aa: CASSLGAGGDHGYTF
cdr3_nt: TGTGCCAGCAGCTTAGGGGCAGGGGGAGATCATGGCTACACCTTC

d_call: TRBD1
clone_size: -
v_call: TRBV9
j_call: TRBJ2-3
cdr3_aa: CASSGDRAHPDTDTQYF
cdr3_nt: TGTGCCAGCAGCGGAGACAGGGCCCACCCAGACACAGATACGCAGTATTTT

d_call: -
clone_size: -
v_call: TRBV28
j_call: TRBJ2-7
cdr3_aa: CASSLSRTDYEQYF
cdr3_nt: TGTGCCAGCAGTTTATCGAGGACAGACTACGAGCAGTACTTC

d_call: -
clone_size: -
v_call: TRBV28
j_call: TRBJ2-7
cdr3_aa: CASSQGGVIFSNYEQYF
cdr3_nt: TGTGCCAGCAGCCAAGGCGGGGTAATTTTCTCAAACTACGAGCAGTACTTC

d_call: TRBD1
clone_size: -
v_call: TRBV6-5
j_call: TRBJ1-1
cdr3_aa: CASSYSGTVTEAFF
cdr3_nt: TGTGCCAGCAGTTACTCCGGGACAGTCACTGAAGCTTTCTTT

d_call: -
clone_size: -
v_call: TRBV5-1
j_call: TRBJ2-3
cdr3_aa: CASSLGTGRENTDTQYF
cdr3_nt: TGCGCCAGCAGCTTGGGGACTGGCCGCGAGAACACAGATACGCAGTATTTT

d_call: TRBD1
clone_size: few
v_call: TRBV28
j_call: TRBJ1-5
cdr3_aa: CASSLGTGGEISNQPQHF
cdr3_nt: TGTGCCAGCAGTTTGGGGACAGGGGGCGAGATAAGCAATCAGCCCCAGCATTTT

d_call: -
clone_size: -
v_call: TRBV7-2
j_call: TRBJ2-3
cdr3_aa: CASSTRVADTQYF
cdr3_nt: TGTGCCAGCAGCACCAGGGTTGCAGATACGCAGTATTTT

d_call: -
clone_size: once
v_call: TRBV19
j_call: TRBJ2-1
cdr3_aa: CASSITGIGNGQFF
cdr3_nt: TGTGCCAGTAGTATTACCGGGATTGGGAACGGGCAGTTCTTC

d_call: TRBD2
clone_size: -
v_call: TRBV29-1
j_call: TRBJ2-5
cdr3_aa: CSVLAGGETQYF
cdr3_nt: TGCAGCGTATTAGCGGGAGGAGAGACCCAGTACTTC

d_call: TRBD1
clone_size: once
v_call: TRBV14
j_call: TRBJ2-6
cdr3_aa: CASSQDPGQDSGANVLTF
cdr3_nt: TGTGCCAGCAGCCAAGATCCGGGACAGGACTCTGGGGCCAACGTCCTGACTTTC

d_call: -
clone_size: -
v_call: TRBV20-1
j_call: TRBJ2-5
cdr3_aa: CSAPDRETQYF
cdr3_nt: TGCAGTGCTCCCGATCGGGAGACCCAGTACTTC

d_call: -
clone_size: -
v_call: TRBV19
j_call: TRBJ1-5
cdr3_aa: CASSIRWSRLNQPQHF
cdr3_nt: TGTGCCAGTAGTATTAGATGGTCGCGTCTAAATCAGCCCCAGCATTTT

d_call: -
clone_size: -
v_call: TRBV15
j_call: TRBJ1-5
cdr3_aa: CATSRDPGYSNQPQHF
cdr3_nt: TGTGCCACCAGCAGAGATCCAGGGTATAGCAATCAGCCCCAGCATTTT

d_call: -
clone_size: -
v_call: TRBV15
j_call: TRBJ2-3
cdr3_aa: CATSRALFRDNLTTTDTQYF
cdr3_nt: TGTGCCACCAGCAGAGCCCTTTTCCGGGACAACTTAACGACCACAGATACGCAGTATTTT

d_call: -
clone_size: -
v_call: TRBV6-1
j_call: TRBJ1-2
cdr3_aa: CASAFQGPPLYGYTF
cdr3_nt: TGTGCCAGCGCGTTTCAGGGCCCCCCTCTTTATGGCTACACCTTC

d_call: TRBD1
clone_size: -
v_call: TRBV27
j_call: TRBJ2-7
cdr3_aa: CASSSPGQGFEQYF
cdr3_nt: TGTGCCAGCAGTTCACCGGGACAGGGTTTCGAGCAGTACTTC

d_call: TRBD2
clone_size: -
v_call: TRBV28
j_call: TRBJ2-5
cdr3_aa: CASSFGTSGSRRGETQYF
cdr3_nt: TGTGCCAGCAGTTTCGGGACTAGCGGGAGTCGGAGGGGTGAGACCCAGTACTTC

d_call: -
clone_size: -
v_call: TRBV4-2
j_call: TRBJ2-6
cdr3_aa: CASSQAVRSGANVLTF
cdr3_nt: TGTGCCAGCAGCCAAGCAGTCCGCTCTGGGGCCAACGTCCTGACTTTC

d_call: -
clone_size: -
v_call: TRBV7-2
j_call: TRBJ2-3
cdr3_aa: CASSLAGGRFTDTQYF
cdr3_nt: TGTGCCAGCAGCTTAGCGGGAGGCCGATTCACAGATACGCAGTATTTT

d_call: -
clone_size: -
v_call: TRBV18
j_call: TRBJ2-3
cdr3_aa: CASSPPTPIHNRSTDTQYF
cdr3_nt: TGTGCCAGCTCACCACCGACACCAATTCACAACCGTAGCACAGATACGCAGTATTTT